This T cell receptor beta chain was recovered during a study of cytomegalovirus exposure and HLA in healthy donors. Study-wide findings and caveats: While the bulk of TCR sequences proved rare, some public TCRs turned up in many donors. TCR beta sequences reportedly predicted the HLA-A and HLA-B alleles of most subjects accurately. HLA allele associations emerged for about 18,000 TCR beta sequences in a later analysis, at 0.05 false discovery rate.

Of note for this clone: The target antigen is unknown.

Germline lookup yields CDR1 MNHEY and CDR2 SMNVEV (reference sequence). The CDR3 totals 16 residues. Germline trimming cut 2 bases from V and 4 bases from J; bases unmatched to any gene: 7. It was with 60 Vbeta and 13 Jbeta primers that the PCR ran. TCRdb's table, derived via immunoSEQ multiplex PCR, lists solely in-frame clones and lacks some. The top ten clones hold 0.95% to 1.5% of a sample with more than 150,000 clones, 84% of them seen once. V gene TRBV27 combines with J gene TRBJ1-4, with 7 bases identical to TRBD1. This clonotype was sampled from a girl under 10 years old in good health and CMV-seropositive. Input material: PBMCs. The CDR3, as DNA: TGTGCCAGCAGTTTACTTTCGACAGGGCTTAATGAAAAACTGTTTTTT. As protein: CASSLLSTGLNEKLFF.